These T cell receptor beta chains were read from a single sample in a study of CD8+CD57+ T cells in acquired aplastic anemia. TCRdb fed the reads into MiXCR, producing one record per CDR3 protein. The table includes roughly 180,000 distinct CDR3 sequences, 46% detected once. The sequenced sample consisted of sorted CD4+, CD8+, or CD8+CD57+ T cells (not recorded which) from PBMCs. Source of these receptors: a human donor in good health. CDR3s include the opening cysteine and the closing phenylalanine or tryptophan.

cdr3_length v_call cdr3_aa
15 TRBV19 CASSKGRFNTGELFF
16 TRBV2 CASRAQQGASYNEQFF
15 TRBV11-2 CASSSSYQEGNEQFF
11 TRBV7-2 CASSLQGGYTF
17 TRBV9 CASSAGLAGSPSYEQYF
15 TRBV5-1 CASSELAGAYNEQFF
14 TRBV20-1 CSVPGQQNNSPLHF
13 TRBV20-1 CSARAGTGGEQYF
13 TRBV2 CASSEASGEGYTF
13 TRBV27 CASKWTGRTEAFF
11 TRBV7-9 CASTGANEQFF
16 TRBV15 CATSIRDRGQTSPLHF
15 TRBV11-3 CASSLRGATGETQYF
16 TRBV20-1 CSASGSGQSGTDTQYF
12 TRBV7-9 CASSFTSYEQYF
14 TRBV10-3 CAISGGSSSEKLFF
12 TRBV2 CASKGEAREQYF
16 TRBV20-1 CSAIPSTGVFNQPQHF
15 TRBV15 CATSDYQGRSTEAFF
14 TRBV19 CASNLRQGSQPQHF
14 TRBV20-1 CSAPSSGSTDTQYF
13 TRBV10-3 CAISPISRYGYTF
15 TRBV6-5 CASSYSALGVNIQYF
17 TRBV19 CASSGLAGEGSYNEQFF
15 TRBV4-1 CASSQGGQAHYGYTF
10 TRBV2 CASSEGSYTF
16 TRBV9 CASSGGWGLGYNEQFF
15 TRBV10-3 CAISDPGQGVNEQYF
14 TRBV19 CASSDTGGGSPLHF
16 TRBV4-2 CASSQESRTGGSPLHF
13 TRBV4-1 CASSLGQNYGYTF
15 TRBV2 CASSEQAREDEKLFF
15 TRBV28 CASSYDRVGVNGYTF
17 TRBV5-1 CASSGSTSGSVTGELFF
14 TRBV11-2 CASSSLRGTGELFF
14 TRBV10-3 CAISGTSGSYEQYF
16 TRBV9 CASSPRLTGAKNIQYF